The 11 T cell receptor beta chains reported below all come from one sample, sequenced in a study of blood T cell repertoires in COVID-19. Method: immunoSEQ multiplex PCR; TCRdb's copy keeps in-frame clones and lacks some. This table has about 76,000 clones, about 93% appearing once. Sample: peripheral blood. The source of these receptors is a human donor in a cohort sampled during active COVID-19.

The chain couples TRBV4-3 to TRBJ2-1, with TRBD2 matching over 10 bases. Trimming cost V 1 base and J 8 bases; bases outside gene matches: 11. Per germline, CDR1 LGHNA and CDR2 YSLEER. CDR3 size: 17 residues. DNA for the CDR3: TGCGCCAGCAGCCAAGTTTACGGGGCTAGCGGGGGTCATGAGCAGTTCTTC. It encodes CASSQVYGASGGHEQFF.

This chain joins TRBV30 and TRBJ1-2; no definite D call. From germline, CDR1 is GTSNPN and CDR2 SVGIG (reference sequence). The CDR3 contains 15 residues. V was cut by 0 bases and J by 5 bases, with 16 bases left in between. The CDR3 nucleotides read TGTGCCTGGAGTGTACGATCGGGAACCCTTTATGGCTACACCTTC. Residues: CAWSVRSGTLYGYTF.

This clone has just one count. The genes are TRBV18 and TRBJ1-1, with TRBD1 matching over 8 bases. The CDR3 sequence is 17 residues long. CDR1 is KGHSH and CDR2 is LQKENI in the germline V gene. After removal of 2 bases from V and 3 bases from J, the junction contained 11 bases not matched to a gene. The CDR3 loop is CASSPATGAGADTEAFF. The CDR3 bases are TGTGCCAGCTCACCAGCGACAGGGGCGGGGGCGGACACTGAAGCTTTCTTT.

The V gene is TRBV9, the J gene TRBJ2-1, with TRBD2 matching over 9 bases. Germline V gene sequence: CDR1 SGDLS, CDR2 YYNGEE. The CDR3 loop spans 17 amino acids. With 3 bases clipped from V and 4 bases from J, the junction kept 11 bases outside the gene matches. The CDR3 nucleotides read TGTGCCAGCAGCGCCGGTCGTCAAGCGGGGGGTTACAATGAGCAGTTCTTC. Protein: CASSAGRQAGGYNEQFF.

The V gene is TRBV6-5, the J gene TRBJ2-6, with D uncertain. The CDR3 extends over 13 amino acids. Trimming cost V 8 bases and J 2 bases, with 7 bases left between them. Per the germline V gene, CDR1 is MNHEY and CDR2 is SVGAGI. The CDR3, as DNA: TGTGCCAGCTCAAATGCTGGGGCCAACGTCCTGACTTTC. Its protein is CASSNAGANVLTF.

The chain has TRBV6-1 and TRBJ2-5; TRBD2 aligns across 8 bases. Germline CDR1 reads MNHNS; CDR2 reads SASEGT. The V segment lost 2 bases and the J segment 5 bases; nucleotides outside the gene matches: 4. The CDR3 covers 14 residues. For the CDR3, the DNA is TGTGCCAGCAGTGAACCAGCGGGAGTGGAGACCCAGTACTTC. The encoded protein is CASSEPAGVETQYF.

The chain joins TRBV18 to TRBJ2-3; the D is unclear. This CDR3 has 15 residues. V dropped 0 bases and J dropped 2 bases, with 9 bases sitting between them. CDR1 is KGHSH and CDR2 is LQKENI in the germline V gene. CDR3 sequence (DNA): TGTGCCAGCTCACCACCGGGCAGAGACACAGATACGCAGTATTTT. Translated: CASSPPGRDTDTQYF.

The rearrangement uses TRBV12-3 or TRBV12-4 and TRBJ2-2; 9 nucleotides match TRBD2. The CDR3 sequence is 13 residues long. Trimming removed 7 bases from V and 6 bases from J; junction bases left unmatched: 3. DNA of the CDR3: TGTGCCAGCAAGAGACTAGCGGCCGGGGAGCTGTTTTTT. It specifies CASKRLAAGELFF.

The gene calls are TRBV11-3 and TRBJ2-1; D is unresolved. Germline-derived CDR1 and CDR2 are SGHNT and YENEEA. V dropped 1 base and J dropped 4 bases, with 8 bases sitting between them. The length of the CDR3 is 14 residues. The CDR3 DNA is TGTGCCAGCAGCTTAGGGCCCGCTTACAATGAGCAGTTCTTC. This translates into CASSLGPAYNEQFF.

The J gene is TRBJ2-5, the V gene TRBV6-5; 7 bases match TRBD1. The CDR3 extends over 13 amino acids. Germline V gene data show CDR1 as MNHEY and CDR2 as SVGAGI. Trimming cost V 7 bases and J 2 bases; bases outside gene matches: 4. This chain's CDR3 is CASNPGQQETQYF. CDR3 bases: TGTGCCAGCAACCCGGGACAGCAAGAGACCCAGTACTTC.

V is TRBV5-1 and J is TRBJ2-1; 8 nucleotides agree with TRBD2. Germline V gives CDR1 SGHRS, CDR2 YFSETQ. J gave up 0 bases and V 7 bases, and 9 bases lay outside the gene matches. CDR3 length: 16 residues. The CDR3 DNA sequence: TGCGCCAGCCTCGAAATTAGCGGGGCCTCCTACAATGAGCAGTTCTTC. As protein: CASLEISGASYNEQFF.